This T cell receptor beta chain emerged from a study of CD8 T cells in Susac syndrome. V lost 1 base to trimming and J lost 5 bases, with 9 bases between them. CDR1 and CDR2 (germline): LGHNT, FRNRAP. This CDR3 is 14 amino acids long. An amount of RNA that ranged from roughly 0.5 to 1 ug was reverse transcribed with random hexamers. The amplification used immunoSEQ multiplex PCR on TCR beta CDR3; it spanned 54 Vbeta and 13 Jbeta. TCRdb ran MiXCR on the immunoSEQ multiplex PCR reads and lists one entry per CDR3 protein. The table lists over 150,000 distinct CDR3 sequences, nearly 95% of them singletons.

This clonotype was obtained from a human donor with multiple sclerosis. Sequenced: CD4+ T cells from PBMCs. The genes are TRBV12-5 and TRBJ1-5; D call uncertain. The CDR3 protein is CASGLAYYDQPQHF. The CDR3 bases are TGTGCTAGTGGTTTGGCCTACTACGATCAGCCCCAGCATTTT.